The 10 T cell receptor beta chains listed next were all sequenced from one sample in a study of cytomegalovirus exposure and HLA in healthy donors. Vbeta (60) and Jbeta (13) primers were used in the PCR. Clones were sequenced by immunoSEQ multiplex PCR, and TCRdb holds only the in-frame ones, with some missing. Of roughly 180,000 clones listed, less than 85% are singletons. The sequencing sample was made of PBMCs. These receptors were collected from a male donor in good health and CMV-seronegative.

This rearrangement joins TRBV27 to TRBJ1-2, with a tentative D call TRBD1 (5 bases). CDR3 length: 13 amino acids. Trimming removed 2 bases at V and 8 bases at J, with 12 bases between. From germline, CDR1 is MNHEY and CDR2 SMNVEV (reference sequence). CDR3 in DNA: TGTGCCAGCAGTTTACTAGGGGTTTTAGGCTACACCTTC. It encodes CASSLLGVLGYTF.

The table lists this clone with a few counts. The genes are TRBV6-6 and TRBJ2-2, with D unresolved. V lost 8 bases and J lost 0, with 13 bases in between. CDR3 length: 15 residues. Looked up from germline, CDR1 is MNHNY and CDR2 is SVGAGI (reference sequence). CDR3 bases: TGTGCCAGCCGACCAAGGAGTCCGAACACCGGGGAGCTGTTTTTT. This gives the protein CASRPRSPNTGELFF.

The chain joins TRBV7-2 to TRBJ1-2; 10 bases match TRBD1. The germline V gene has CDR1 SGHTA and CDR2 FQGNSA. The J segment lost 10 bases and the V segment lost 3 bases, leaving 11 bases of the junction unmatched. CDR3 length: 15 residues. CDR3 nucleotides: TGTGCCAGCAGCTTCACGACAGGGGGCGCCTTAGTCTACACCTTC. Translated, it gives CASSFTTGGALVYTF.

This clone was counted between two and nine times. The chain employs TRBV23-1 and TRBJ2-4; possibly TRBD2 for D (6 bases). TRBV23-1 is given ORF status, its function remaining uncertain. Deletions cut 8 bases from V and 2 bases from J, with 25 bases between. The CDR3 runs to 18 residues. CDR3 nucleotide sequence: TGCGCCAGCGGAAACCCGGGAGCGGGCGCTTCGACCAAAAACATTCAGTACTTC. It specifies CASGNPGAGASTKNIQYF.

This clone occurred a few times. The V call is TRBV4-1, the J call TRBJ1-1; TRBD1 aligns across 7 bases. There are 14 residues in the CDR3. Germline lookup yields CDR1 MGHRA and CDR2 YSYEKL. The V and J ends lost 1 base and 5 bases, in that order; junction bases with no gene match: 4. The CDR3 DNA follows: TGCGCCAGCAGCCAAGTACAGGGGACTACTGAAGCTTTCTTT. Its protein product is CASSQVQGTTEAFF.

This clone was picked up a small number of times. The chain carries TRBV5-1 and TRBJ1-2; the D is unclear. The V and J ends lost 0 bases and 2 bases respectively, with 5 bases between them. The CDR3 sequence is 13 residues long. Per germline, CDR1 SGHRS and CDR2 YFSETQ. This chain's CDR3 is CASSLAGNYGYTF. DNA for the CDR3: TGCGCCAGCAGCTTGGCGGGAAACTATGGCTACACCTTC.

The chain recombines TRBV6-5 with TRBJ1-2; 7 positions match TRBD1. CDR1 is MNHEY, CDR2 SVGAGI, per germline. This CDR3 is 14 amino acids long. V dropped 2 bases and J dropped 6; count of bases not matched to a gene: 6. The CDR3 sequence: CASSYRQGTDGYTF. The CDR3 DNA reads as TGTGCCAGCAGTTACCGACAGGGAACGGATGGCTACACCTTC.

This sequence joins TRBV5-1 and TRBJ2-2, with 12 bases matching TRBD2. Germline V lookup: CDR1 SGHRS, CDR2 YFSETQ. The CDR3 has 18 residues. The V segment lost 1 base and the J segment 3 bases; nucleotides outside the gene matches: 7. Here the CDR3 DNA reads TGCGCCAGCAGCTTGTCCGGACTAGCGGGATTACACACCGGGGAGCTGTTTTTT. The encoded protein is CASSLSGLAGLHTGELFF.

There are a few counts of this clone. V and J are TRBV5-1 and TRBJ2-7; TRBD1 might be the D (6 bases). The CDR3 has 14 amino acids. CDR1 SGHRS and CDR2 YFSETQ come from the germline V gene. With 0 bases removed from V and 1 base from J, the gap between germline ends came to 8 bases. CDR3 DNA: TGCGCCAGCAGCTTGGTAGGGGGATCCTACGAGCAGTACTTC. It is translated as CASSLVGGSYEQYF.

The genes are TRBV6-1 and TRBJ2-5, with no clear D. The CDR3 extends over 13 amino acids. Germline V gene lookup returns CDR1 MNHNS and CDR2 SASEGT. Trimming removed 1 base at V and 3 bases at J, with 6 bases between. CDR3 residues: CASSEDRKETQYF. The CDR3 DNA reads TGTGCCAGCAGTGAAGACAGAAAAGAGACCCAGTACTTC.